Each of the 21 T cell receptor beta chains below was sequenced from the same sample in a study of cytomegalovirus exposure and HLA in healthy donors. In the PCR, 60 Vbeta and 13 Jbeta primers were used. Assay: immunoSEQ multiplex PCR; the TCRdb copy retains only in-frame clones and omits some. The sample includes about 130,000 clones, around 86% of them seen just once. The source material was PBMCs. The origin of the receptors is a man between 18 and 35 years old in good health and CMV-seronegative.

The V and J genes are TRBV6-5 and TRBJ1-2; the D gene is possibly TRBD1 (5 bases). The CDR3 is 15 residues long. CDR1 is MNHEY and CDR2 is SVGAGI in the germline V gene. Between the trimmed V and J ends, which lost 5 bases and 4 bases, there was a span of 17 bases. The DNA for the CDR3 is TGTGCCAGCAGTCGCTCGACAGATCTGTTCTATGGCTACACCTTC. It is translated as CASSRSTDLFYGYTF.

The chain carries TRBV9 and TRBJ1-4; no reliable D call. CDR3 size: 15 residues. Trimming shortened V by 0 bases and J by 1 base, and 7 bases separated the two germline ends. Germline assignment: CDR1 SGDLS and CDR2 YYNGEE. CDR3 bases: TGTGCCAGCAGCGTAGCGCCGGGAACTAATGAAAAACTGTTTTTT. The encoded protein is CASSVAPGTNEKLFF.

The chain combines TRBV7-2 with TRBJ1-5; perhaps TRBD1 as D (5 bases). V lost 3 bases, J lost 1 base, and 10 bases lay in between. Germline V lookup: CDR1 SGHTA, CDR2 FQGNSA. The CDR3 runs 15 residues. The CDR3 DNA is TGTGCCAGCAGCTTGGCGGGGGGAAGCAATCAGCCCCAGCATTTT. Its translation is CASSLAGGSNQPQHF.

This sequence joins TRBV6-5 and TRBJ1-1, with D possibly being TRBD1 (5 bases). The CDR3 has 15 residues. Trimming pared 2 bases from V and 4 bases from J, leaving 14 bases between. From germline, CDR1 is MNHEY and CDR2 SVGAGI. The CDR3 DNA sequence: TGTGCCAGCAGTTACGGTGCAGGGTGGGGCACTGAAGCTTTCTTT. The encoded protein is CASSYGAGWGTEAFF.

This clone has just one count. The chain couples TRBV6-6 to TRBJ1-6; perhaps TRBD1 as D (6 bases). Germline V gene data show CDR1 as MNHNY and CDR2 as SVGAGI (reference sequence). V gave up 7 bases and J gave up 0 bases, with 10 bases separating them. The CDR3 is 15 amino acids. The CDR3 is CASILDSSYNSPLHF. The CDR3 region has the DNA TGTGCCAGCATATTGGACAGCTCCTATAATTCACCCCTCCACTTT.

J is TRBJ2-5 and V is TRBV5-6, with 7 bases matching TRBD1. Germline CDR1 SGHDT, CDR2 YYEEEE. V shed 3 bases, J shed 4 bases, and the junction held 12 bases outside the gene matches. The CDR3 totals 16 residues. CDR3 nucleotide sequence: TGTGCCAGCAGCTCCAGTCCGGGACAGAGCTTAGAGACCCAGTACTTC. Its protein product is CASSSSPGQSLETQYF.

V is TRBV4-3 and J is TRBJ1-2; D might be TRBD1 (5 bases). Trimming took off 0 bases at V and 5 bases at J, with 7 bases between the two ends. Germline CDR1 reads LGHNA; CDR2 reads YSLEER. The CDR3 has 13 amino acids. CDR3 in amino acids: CASSQEAGYGYTF. CDR3 nucleotide sequence: TGCGCCAGCAGCCAAGAGGCAGGGTATGGCTACACCTTC.

This chain uses TRBV2 with TRBJ2-1, with D perhaps TRBD1 (6 bases). Germline lookup yields CDR1 SNHLY and CDR2 FYNNEI. The V and J ends lost 6 bases and 2 bases respectively, with 17 bases between them. There are 16 residues in the CDR3. Here the CDR3 reads CASRGSRDTTYNEQFF. DNA of the CDR3: TGTGCCAGCAGAGGATCCCGGGACACAACCTACAATGAGCAGTTCTTC. Full variable domain (missing parts from reference TRBV2 and TRBJ2-1): EPEVTQTPSHQVTQMGQEVILRCVPISNHLYFYWYRQILGQKVEFLVSFYNNEISEKSEIFDDQFSVERPDGSNFTLKIRSTKLEDSAMYFCASRGSRDTTYNEQFFGPGTRLTVL.

CDR3 nucleotides: TGTGCCAGCAGCTTAGCAGCAGGGGCATCTGAAGCTTTCTTT. It is translated as CASSLAAGASEAFF. This rearrangement joins TRBV7-6 to TRBJ1-1; the D gene is possibly TRBD1 (6 bases). The CDR3 spans 14 residues. The V gene lost 0 bases and the J gene lost 6 bases, with 11 bases spanning the gap. Germline V gene data show CDR1 as SGHVS and CDR2 as FNYEAQ.

V is TRBV2 and J is TRBJ2-5, with 8 bases aligning to TRBD2. This CDR3 contains 14 residues. Looked up from germline, CDR1 is SNHLY and CDR2 is FYNNEI. V dropped 7 bases and J dropped 5; count of bases not matched to a gene: 9. DNA for the CDR3: TGTGCCAGCATCGAACTAGCGGTGGGGGAGACCCAGTACTTC. Protein product: CASIELAVGETQYF. Full variable domain (outside the CDR3, taken from reference TRBV2 and TRBJ2-5): EPEVTQTPSHQVTQMGQEVILRCVPISNHLYFYWYRQILGQKVEFLVSFYNNEISEKSEIFDDQFSVERPDGSNFTLKIRSTKLEDSAMYFCASIELAVGETQYFGPGTRLLVL.

The chain has TRBV19 and TRBJ1-5, with 9 bases that match TRBD1. The CDR3 has 14 residues. V lost 8 bases to trimming and J lost 5 bases; unmatched junction nucleotides: 7. CDR1 and CDR2 (germline): LNHDA, SQIVND (reference sequence). The CDR3 coding sequence is TGTGCCAGTGTTACCGGGACAGGGTATCAGCCCCAGCATTTT. It specifies CASVTGTGYQPQHF.

The chain couples TRBV19 to TRBJ2-7; 8 bases align to TRBD2. In germline, CDR1 is LNHDA, CDR2 SQIVND (reference sequence). With V trimmed by 5 bases and J by 2 bases, 5 bases remained unmatched. The CDR3 length is 14 residues. The CDR3 coding sequence is TGTGCCAGTAGTGTAGCGGGGATCACCTACGAGCAGTACTTC. Translated: CASSVAGITYEQYF.

This clone appeared many times. V is TRBV30 and J is TRBJ1-3; the match to TRBD1 covers 11 bases. The CDR3 spans 13 residues. The V and J ends lost 7 bases and 4 bases, in that order; junction bases with no gene match: 3. Looked up from germline, CDR1 is GTSNPN and CDR2 is SVGIG (reference sequence). The CDR3 coding sequence is TGTGCCTCCGGGACAGGGGGAGGAAACACCATATATTTT. This encodes CASGTGGGNTIYF.

The chain joins TRBV6-5 to TRBJ2-1, with a tentative D call TRBD1 (5 bases). The CDR3 is 16 amino acids. Trimming took 0 bases from V and 2 from J, leaving 11 bases between them. The germline gives CDR1 MNHEY, CDR2 SVGAGI. This CDR3 reads CASSYSTVPPYNEQFF. DNA for the CDR3: TGTGCCAGCAGTTACTCGACAGTCCCGCCCTACAATGAGCAGTTCTTC.

The V gene is TRBV27, the J gene TRBJ2-1, with TRBD2 as a possible D gene (6 bases). The CDR3 contains 14 residues. The germline gives CDR1 MNHEY, CDR2 SMNVEV (reference sequence). Trimming cost V 3 bases and J 0 bases, with 6 bases left between them. CDR3 residues: CASSFGSSYNEQFF. DNA of the CDR3: TGTGCCAGCAGTTTCGGGAGCTCCTACAATGAGCAGTTCTTC.

This chain links TRBV5-8 with TRBJ2-7, with a possible D match to TRBD2 (5 bases). The CDR3 is made up of 15 amino acids. Germline V gives CDR1 SGHTS, CDR2 YDEGEE. V was cut by 0 bases and J by 6 bases, with 16 bases left in between. CDR3 region: CASSLVFHSAGEQYF. DNA for the CDR3: TGTGCCAGCAGCTTGGTGTTTCACAGCGCGGGCGAGCAGTACTTC.

The chain carries TRBV2 and TRBJ1-1, with D hard to call. The CDR3 length is 13 residues. Looked up from germline, CDR1 is SNHLY and CDR2 is FYNNEI. The germline V and J ends were trimmed by 11 bases and 5 bases, with 18 bases remaining between them. The CDR3 sequence is CAVDGEGETEAFF. CDR3 bases: TGTGCCGTGGACGGGGAGGGTGAGACTGAAGCTTTCTTT.

As DNA, the CDR3 is TGTGCCAGCAGTTTATCTGGATACAGGGCGACTAATGAAAAACTGTTTTTT. This sequence encodes CASSLSGYRATNEKLFF. The chain carries TRBV28 and TRBJ1-4; D perhaps matches TRBD1 (6 bases). CDR1 and CDR2 (germline): MDHEN, SYDVKM. V lost 1 base to trimming and J lost 2 bases, with 14 bases between them. The CDR3 is made up of 17 amino acids.

This chain connects TRBV15 to TRBJ1-2, with D unclear. From germline, CDR1 is LNHNV and CDR2 YYDKDF (reference sequence). Trimming left V 3 bases short and J 1 base short, with 9 bases between. The CDR3 is made up of 14 amino acids. The chain's CDR3 is CATSRRPINYGYTF. The DNA of the CDR3 is TGTGCCACCAGCAGGAGGCCGATTAACTATGGCTACACCTTC.

This rearrangement joins TRBV5-5 to TRBJ2-5; D gene unclear. Germline V gene lookup returns CDR1 SGHKS and CDR2 YYEKEE (reference sequence). Trimming removed 4 bases from V and 10 bases from J, with 14 bases in between. The length of the CDR3 is 12 residues. The CDR3 spells CASSPSREVQYF. DNA of the CDR3: TGTGCCAGCAGCCCCTCAAGAGAGGTCCAGTACTTC.

V usage is TRBV10-3 and J usage is TRBJ1-1; no clear D gene. Germline V CDR1 and CDR2: ENHRY, SYGVKD. CDR3 length equals 13 residues. The V gene lost 2 bases and the J gene lost 7 bases, with 11 bases spanning the gap. The CDR3 nucleotides are TGTGCCATCAGTGAGGGTGTCCGCAGTGAAGCTTTCTTT. It translates to CAISEGVRSEAFF.